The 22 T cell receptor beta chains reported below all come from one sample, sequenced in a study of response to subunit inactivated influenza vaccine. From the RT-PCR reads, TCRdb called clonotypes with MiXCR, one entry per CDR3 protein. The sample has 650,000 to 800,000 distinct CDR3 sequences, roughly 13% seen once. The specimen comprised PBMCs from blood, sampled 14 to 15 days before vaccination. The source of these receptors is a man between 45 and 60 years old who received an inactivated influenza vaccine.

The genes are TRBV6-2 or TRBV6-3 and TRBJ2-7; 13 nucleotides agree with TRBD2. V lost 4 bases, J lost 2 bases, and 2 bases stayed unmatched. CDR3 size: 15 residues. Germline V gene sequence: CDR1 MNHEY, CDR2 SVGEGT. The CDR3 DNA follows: TGTGCCAGCAGTTGGGGGACTAGCGGGGCCTACGAGCAGTACTTC. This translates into CASSWGTSGAYEQYF.

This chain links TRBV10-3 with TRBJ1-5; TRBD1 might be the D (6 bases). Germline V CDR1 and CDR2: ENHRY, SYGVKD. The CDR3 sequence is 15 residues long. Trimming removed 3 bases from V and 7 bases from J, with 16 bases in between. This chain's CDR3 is CAISDNRGAGQPQHF. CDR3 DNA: TGTGCCATCAGTGACAATAGGGGGGCAGGACAGCCCCAGCATTTT.

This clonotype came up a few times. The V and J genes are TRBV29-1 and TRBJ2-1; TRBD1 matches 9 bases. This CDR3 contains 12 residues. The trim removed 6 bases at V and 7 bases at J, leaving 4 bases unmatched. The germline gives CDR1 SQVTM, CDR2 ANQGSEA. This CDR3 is CSVTGTGNEQFF. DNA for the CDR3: TGCAGCGTCACCGGGACAGGGAATGAGCAGTTCTTC.

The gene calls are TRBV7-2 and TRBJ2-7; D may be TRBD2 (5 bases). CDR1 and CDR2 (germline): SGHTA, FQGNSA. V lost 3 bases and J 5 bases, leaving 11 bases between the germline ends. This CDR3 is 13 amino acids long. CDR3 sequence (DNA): TGTGCCAGCAGCTTCGTCCCCGGGAACGAGCAGTACTTC. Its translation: CASSFVPGNEQYF.

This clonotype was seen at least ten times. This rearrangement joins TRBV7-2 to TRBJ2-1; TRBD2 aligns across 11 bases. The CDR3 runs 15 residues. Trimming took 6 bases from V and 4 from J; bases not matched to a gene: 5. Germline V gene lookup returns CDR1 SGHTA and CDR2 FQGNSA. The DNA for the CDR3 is TGTGCCAGCAGGTCAACTAGCGGGAGTTACAATGAGCAGTTCTTC. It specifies CASRSTSGSYNEQFF.

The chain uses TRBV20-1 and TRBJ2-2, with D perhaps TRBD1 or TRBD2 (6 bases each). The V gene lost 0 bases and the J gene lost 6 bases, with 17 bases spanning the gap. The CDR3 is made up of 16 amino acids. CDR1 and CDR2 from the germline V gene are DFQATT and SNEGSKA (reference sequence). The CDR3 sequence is CSARDYREGGPGELFF. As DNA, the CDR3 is TGCAGTGCTAGAGATTACAGGGAAGGGGGGCCCGGGGAGCTGTTTTTT.

The CDR3 is CASSDDPSGGSYEQYF. Here the CDR3 DNA reads TGTGCCAGCAGCGACGACCCTAGCGGGGGCTCCTACGAGCAGTACTTC. The chain recombines TRBV7-9 with TRBJ2-7, with 10 bases lining up with TRBD2. This CDR3 region has 16 residues. Germline trimming cut 5 bases from V and 0 bases from J; bases unmatched to any gene: 7. CDR1 and CDR2 (germline): SEHNR, FQNEAQ (reference sequence).

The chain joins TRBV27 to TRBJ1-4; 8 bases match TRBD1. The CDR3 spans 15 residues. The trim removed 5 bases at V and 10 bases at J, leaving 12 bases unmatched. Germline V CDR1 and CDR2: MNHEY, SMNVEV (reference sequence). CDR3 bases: TGTGCCAGCAGTCTAAAACCCCAGGGGGCAGGAAAACTGTTTTTT. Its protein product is CASSLKPQGAGKLFF.

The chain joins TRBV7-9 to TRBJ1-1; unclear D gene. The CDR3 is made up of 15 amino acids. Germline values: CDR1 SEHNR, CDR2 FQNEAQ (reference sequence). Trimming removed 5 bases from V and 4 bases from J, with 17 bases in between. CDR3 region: CASSPRWSRATEAFF. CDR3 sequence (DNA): TGTGCCAGCAGCCCGCGGTGGAGTAGGGCCACTGAAGCTTTCTTT.

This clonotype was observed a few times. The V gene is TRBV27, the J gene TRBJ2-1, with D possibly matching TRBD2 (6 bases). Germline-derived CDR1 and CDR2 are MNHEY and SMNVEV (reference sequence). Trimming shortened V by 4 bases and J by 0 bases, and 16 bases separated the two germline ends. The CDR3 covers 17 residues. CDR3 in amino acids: CASSWRGLASSYNEQFF. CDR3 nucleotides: TGTGCCAGCAGTTGGAGGGGCCTAGCGAGCTCCTACAATGAGCAGTTCTTC.

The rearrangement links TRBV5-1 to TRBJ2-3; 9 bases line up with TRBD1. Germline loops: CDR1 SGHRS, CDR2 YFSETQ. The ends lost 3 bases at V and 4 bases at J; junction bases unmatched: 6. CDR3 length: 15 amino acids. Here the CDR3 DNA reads TGCGCCAGCAGCTGGGGACAGGGTTTATCAGATACGCAGTATTTT. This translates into CASSWGQGLSDTQYF.

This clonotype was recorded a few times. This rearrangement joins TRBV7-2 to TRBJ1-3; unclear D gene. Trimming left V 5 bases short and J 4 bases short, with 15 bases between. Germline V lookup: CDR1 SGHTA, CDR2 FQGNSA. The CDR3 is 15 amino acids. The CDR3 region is CASSQDLYTGNTIYF. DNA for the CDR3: TGTGCCAGCAGCCAAGACCTTTACACGGGAAACACCATATATTTT.

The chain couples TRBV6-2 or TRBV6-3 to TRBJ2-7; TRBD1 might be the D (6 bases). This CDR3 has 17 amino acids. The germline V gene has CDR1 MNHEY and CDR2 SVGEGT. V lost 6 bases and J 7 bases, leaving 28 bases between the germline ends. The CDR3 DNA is TGTGCCAGCAGCAGGAACTCTCTGACAGGACTCCTTTCGGAGCAGTACTTC. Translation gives CASSRNSLTGLLSEQYF.

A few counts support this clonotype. CDR3 DNA sequence: TGCAGTGCTAGTGCGGCCTCTAGTGAGCGGATATACGAGCAGTACTTC. As protein: CSASAASSERIYEQYF. The chain has TRBV20-1 and TRBJ2-7; the D gene is possibly TRBD2 (5 bases). Trimming pared 3 bases from V and 4 bases from J, leaving 22 bases between. Germline loops: CDR1 DFQATT, CDR2 SNEGSKA (reference sequence). The CDR3 length is 16 residues.

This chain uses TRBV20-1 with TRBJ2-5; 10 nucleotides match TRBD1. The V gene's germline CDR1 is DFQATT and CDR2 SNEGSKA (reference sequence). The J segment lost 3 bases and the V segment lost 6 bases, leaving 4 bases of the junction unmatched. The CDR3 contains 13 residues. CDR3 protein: CSARDRGKETQYF. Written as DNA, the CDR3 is TGCAGTGCCAGGGACAGGGGAAAAGAGACCCAGTACTTC.

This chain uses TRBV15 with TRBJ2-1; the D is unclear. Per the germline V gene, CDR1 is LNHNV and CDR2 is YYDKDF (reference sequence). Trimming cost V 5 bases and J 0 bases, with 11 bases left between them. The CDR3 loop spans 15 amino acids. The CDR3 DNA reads TGTGCCACCAGCCGAACATCGATCTCCTACAATGAGCAGTTCTTC. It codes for CATSRTSISYNEQFF.

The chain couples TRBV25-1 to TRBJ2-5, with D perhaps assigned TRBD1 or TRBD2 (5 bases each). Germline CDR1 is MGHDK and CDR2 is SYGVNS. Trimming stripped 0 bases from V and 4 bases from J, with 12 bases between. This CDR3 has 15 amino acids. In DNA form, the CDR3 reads TGTGCCAGCAGTGAATATCGAGGGGTCCGAGAGACCCAGTACTTC. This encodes CASSEYRGVRETQYF.

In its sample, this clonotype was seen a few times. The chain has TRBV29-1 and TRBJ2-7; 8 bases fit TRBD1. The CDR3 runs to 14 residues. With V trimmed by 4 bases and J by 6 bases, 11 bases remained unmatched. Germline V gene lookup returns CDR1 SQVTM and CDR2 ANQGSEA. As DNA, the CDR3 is TGCAGCGTTGGAGGTGGGACAGGAGACTTCGAGCAGTACTTC. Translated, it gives CSVGGGTGDFEQYF.

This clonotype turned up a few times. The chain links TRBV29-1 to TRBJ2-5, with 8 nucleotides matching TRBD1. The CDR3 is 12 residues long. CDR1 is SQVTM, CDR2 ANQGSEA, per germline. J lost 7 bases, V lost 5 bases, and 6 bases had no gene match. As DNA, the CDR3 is TGCAGCGTTCGACAGGGGCCCGGGACCCAGTACTTC. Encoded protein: CSVRQGPGTQYF.

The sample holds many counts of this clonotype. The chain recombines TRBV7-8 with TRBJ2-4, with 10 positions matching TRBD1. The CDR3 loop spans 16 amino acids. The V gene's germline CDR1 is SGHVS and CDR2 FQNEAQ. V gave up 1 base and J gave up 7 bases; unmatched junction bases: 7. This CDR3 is CASSLGGMDRGNIQYF. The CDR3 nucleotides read TGTGCCAGCAGCTTAGGGGGGATGGACAGGGGGAACATTCAGTACTTC.

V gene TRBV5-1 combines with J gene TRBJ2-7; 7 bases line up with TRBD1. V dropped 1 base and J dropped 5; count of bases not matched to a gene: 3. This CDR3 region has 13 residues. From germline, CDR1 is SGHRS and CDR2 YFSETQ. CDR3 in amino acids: CASSLTGADEQYF. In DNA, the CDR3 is TGCGCCAGCAGCTTGACAGGGGCGGACGAGCAGTACTTC.

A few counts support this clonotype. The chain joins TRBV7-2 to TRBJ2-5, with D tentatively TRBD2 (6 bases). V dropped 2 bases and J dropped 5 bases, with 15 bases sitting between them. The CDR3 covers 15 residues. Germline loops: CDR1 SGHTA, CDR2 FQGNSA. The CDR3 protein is CASSLRRGLGETQYF. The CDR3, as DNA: TGTGCCAGCAGCTTACGGCGGGGCCTGGGGGAGACCCAGTACTTC.